This T cell receptor (beta chain) emerged from a study of cytomegalovirus exposure and HLA in healthy donors. Overall study results and limits: It was only CMV serostatus that was available as immune exposure information. The investigators catalogued 164 TCR beta chains as cytomegalovirus-associated.

Notes on this clone: Its antigen is still unknown.

PCR primers comprised 60 Vbeta and 13 Jbeta primers. Generated by immunoSEQ multiplex PCR, the TCRdb table keeps only in-frame clones and is missing some. The sample consists of 150,000 to 200,000 clones, about 80% of them appearing once. V was clipped by 4 bases and J by 1 base, with 8 bases between them. The CDR3 runs to 14 residues. Germline V lookup: CDR1 SGDLS, CDR2 YYNGEE. As for the donors, each was a healthy bone marrow donor. Sequencing used PBMCs. The chain is built from TRBV9 and TRBJ2-2; D ambiguous. The clonotype was recovered from a man in his late teens or twenties in good health and CMV-seronegative. Written as DNA, the CDR3 is TGTGCCAGCAGCACCGCAGGGAACACCGGGGAGCTGTTTTTT. As protein: CASSTAGNTGELFF. The full variable domain, its missing parts supplied by reference TRBV9 and TRBJ2-2, is DSGVTQTPKHLITATGQRVTLRCSPRSGDLSVYWYQQSLDQGLQFLIQYYNGEERAKGNILERFSAQQFPDLHSELNLSSLELGDSALYFCASSTAGNTGELFFGEGSRLTVL.